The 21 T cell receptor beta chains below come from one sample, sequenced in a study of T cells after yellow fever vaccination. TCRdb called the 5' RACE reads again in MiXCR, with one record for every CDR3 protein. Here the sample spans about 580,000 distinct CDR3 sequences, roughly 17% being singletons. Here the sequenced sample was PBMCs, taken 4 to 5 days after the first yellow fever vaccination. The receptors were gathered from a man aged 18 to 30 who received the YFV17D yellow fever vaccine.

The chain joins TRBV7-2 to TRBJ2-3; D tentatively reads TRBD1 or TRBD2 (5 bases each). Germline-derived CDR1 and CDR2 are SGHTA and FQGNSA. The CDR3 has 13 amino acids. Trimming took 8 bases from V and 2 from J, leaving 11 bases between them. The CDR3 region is CASAWGNTDTQYF. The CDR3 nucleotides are TGTGCCAGCGCCTGGGGGAACACAGATACGCAGTATTTT.

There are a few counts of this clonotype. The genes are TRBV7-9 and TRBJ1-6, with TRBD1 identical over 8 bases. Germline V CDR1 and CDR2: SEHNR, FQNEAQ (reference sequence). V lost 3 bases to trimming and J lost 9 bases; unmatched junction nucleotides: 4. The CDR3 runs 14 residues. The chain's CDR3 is CASSFRGPGSPLHF. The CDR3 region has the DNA TGTGCCAGCAGCTTCAGGGGGCCAGGTTCACCCCTCCACTTT.

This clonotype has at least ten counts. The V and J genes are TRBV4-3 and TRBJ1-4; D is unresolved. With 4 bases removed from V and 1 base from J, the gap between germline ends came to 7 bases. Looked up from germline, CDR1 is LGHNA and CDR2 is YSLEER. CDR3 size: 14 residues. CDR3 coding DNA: TGCGCCAGCAGCCCGGTGGGAACTAATGAAAAACTGTTTTTT. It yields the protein CASSPVGTNEKLFF.

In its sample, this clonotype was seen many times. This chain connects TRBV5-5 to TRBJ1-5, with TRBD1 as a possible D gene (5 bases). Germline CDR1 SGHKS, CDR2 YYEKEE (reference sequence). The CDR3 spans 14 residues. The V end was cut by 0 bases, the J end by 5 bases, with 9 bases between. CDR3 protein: CASSLVGGDQPQHF. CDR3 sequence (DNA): TGTGCCAGCAGCTTGGTCGGGGGGGATCAGCCCCAGCATTTT.

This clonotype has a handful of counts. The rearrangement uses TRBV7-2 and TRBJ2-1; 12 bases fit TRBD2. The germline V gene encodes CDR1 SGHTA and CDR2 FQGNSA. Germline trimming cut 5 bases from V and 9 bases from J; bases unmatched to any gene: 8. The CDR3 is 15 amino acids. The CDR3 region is CASSQLAGGLPEQFF. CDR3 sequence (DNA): TGTGCCAGCAGCCAACTAGCGGGGGGCCTCCCTGAGCAGTTCTTC.

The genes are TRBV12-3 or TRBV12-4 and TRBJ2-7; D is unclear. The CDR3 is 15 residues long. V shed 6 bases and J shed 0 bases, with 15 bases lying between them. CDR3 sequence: CASRPLVLNSYEQYF. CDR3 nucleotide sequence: TGTGCCAGCAGACCGCTTGTGTTGAACTCCTACGAGCAGTACTTC.

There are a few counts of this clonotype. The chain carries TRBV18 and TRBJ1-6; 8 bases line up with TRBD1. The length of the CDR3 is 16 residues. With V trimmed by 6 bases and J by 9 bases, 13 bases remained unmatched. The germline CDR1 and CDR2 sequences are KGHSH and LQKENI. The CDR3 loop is CASSASPPGGSSPLHF. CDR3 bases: TGTGCCAGCTCGGCCTCTCCGCCAGGGGGCAGTTCACCCCTCCACTTT. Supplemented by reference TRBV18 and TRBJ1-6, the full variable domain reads NAGVMQNPRHLVRRRGQEARLRCSPMKGHSHVYWYRQLPEEGLKFMVYLQKENIIDESGMPKERFSAEFPKEGPSILRIQQVVRGDSAAYFCASSASPPGGSSPLHFGNGTRLTVT.

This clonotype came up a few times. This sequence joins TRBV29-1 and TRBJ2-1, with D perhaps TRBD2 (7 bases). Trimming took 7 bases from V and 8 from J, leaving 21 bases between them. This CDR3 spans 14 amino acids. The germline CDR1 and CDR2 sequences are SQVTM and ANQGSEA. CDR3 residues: CSAWTVGGGDEQFF. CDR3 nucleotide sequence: TGCAGCGCCTGGACGGTGGGGGGGGGCGATGAGCAGTTCTTC.

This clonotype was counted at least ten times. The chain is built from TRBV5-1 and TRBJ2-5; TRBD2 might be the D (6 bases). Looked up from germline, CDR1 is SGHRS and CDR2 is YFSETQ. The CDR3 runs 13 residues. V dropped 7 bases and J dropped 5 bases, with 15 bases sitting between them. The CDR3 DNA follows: TGCGCCAGCGCCCGGGGGAGCTCCGAGACCCAGTACTTC. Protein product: CASARGSSETQYF.

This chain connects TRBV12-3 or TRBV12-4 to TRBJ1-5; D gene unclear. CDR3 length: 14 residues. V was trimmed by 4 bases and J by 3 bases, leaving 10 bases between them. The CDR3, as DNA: TGTGCCAGCAGTTCCGACGGACCCAATCAGCCCCAGCATTTT. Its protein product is CASSSDGPNQPQHF.

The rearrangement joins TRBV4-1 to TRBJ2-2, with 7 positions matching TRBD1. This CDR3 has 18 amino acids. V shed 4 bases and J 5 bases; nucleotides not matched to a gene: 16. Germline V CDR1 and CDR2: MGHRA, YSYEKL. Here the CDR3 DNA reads TGCGCCAGCAGCCTCCCTCCCGACAGGGTGGTATGGACCGGGGAGCTGTTTTTT. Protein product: CASSLPPDRVVWTGELFF.

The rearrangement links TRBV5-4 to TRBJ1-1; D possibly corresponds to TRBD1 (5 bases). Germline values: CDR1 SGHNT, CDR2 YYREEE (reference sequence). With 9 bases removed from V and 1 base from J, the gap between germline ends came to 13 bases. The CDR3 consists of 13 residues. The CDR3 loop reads CATDRGPNTEAFF. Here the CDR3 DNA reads TGTGCCACAGACAGAGGACCGAACACTGAAGCTTTCTTT.

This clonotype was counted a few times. The CDR3 nucleotides are TGTGCCAGCGGATCGGTAGCCAAAAACATTCAGTACTTC. Translation: CASGSVAKNIQYF. This chain links TRBV12-3 or TRBV12-4 with TRBJ2-4; unclear D gene. V shed 8 bases and J shed 0 bases, with 8 bases lying between them. The CDR3 length is 13 residues.

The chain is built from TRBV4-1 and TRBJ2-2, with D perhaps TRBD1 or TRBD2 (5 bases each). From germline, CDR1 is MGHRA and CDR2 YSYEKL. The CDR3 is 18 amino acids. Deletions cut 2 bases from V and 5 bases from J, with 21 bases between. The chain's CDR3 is CASSQYSGTLVETGELFF. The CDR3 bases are TGCGCCAGCAGCCAATATTCCGGGACCCTGGTGGAAACCGGGGAGCTGTTTTTT.

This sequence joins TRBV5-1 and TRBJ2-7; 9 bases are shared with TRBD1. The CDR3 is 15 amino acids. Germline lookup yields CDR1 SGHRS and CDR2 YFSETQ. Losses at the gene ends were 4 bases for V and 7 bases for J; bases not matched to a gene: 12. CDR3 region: CASSKVPGQGGEQYV. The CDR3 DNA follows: TGCGCCAGCAGCAAGGTCCCGGGACAGGGAGGGGAGCAGTACGTC.

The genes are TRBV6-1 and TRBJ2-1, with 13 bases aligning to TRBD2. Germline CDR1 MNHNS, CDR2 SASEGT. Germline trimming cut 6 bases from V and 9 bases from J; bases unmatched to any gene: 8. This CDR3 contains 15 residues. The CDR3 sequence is CASSSTSGGITEQFF. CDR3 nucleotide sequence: TGTGCCAGCAGCTCGACTAGCGGGGGGATTACTGAGCAGTTCTTC.

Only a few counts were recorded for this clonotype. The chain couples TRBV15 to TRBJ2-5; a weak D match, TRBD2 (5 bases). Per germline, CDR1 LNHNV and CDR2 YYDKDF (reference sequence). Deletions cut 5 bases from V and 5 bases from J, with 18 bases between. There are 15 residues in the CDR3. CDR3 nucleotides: TGTGCCACCAGCGATAATCCAGTTAGGAGGGAGACCCAGTACTTC. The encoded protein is CATSDNPVRRETQYF.

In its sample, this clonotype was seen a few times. CDR3 DNA sequence: TGTGCCAGCAGCCGTACCAGAGAGAATGAAAAACTGTTTTTT. Amino acid sequence: CASSRTRENEKLFF. The chain carries TRBV7-2 and TRBJ1-4; D is uncertain. Germline CDR1 reads SGHTA; CDR2 reads FQGNSA. The ends were cut back, 5 bases at V and 5 bases at J, with 12 bases in the middle. CDR3 length: 14 amino acids.

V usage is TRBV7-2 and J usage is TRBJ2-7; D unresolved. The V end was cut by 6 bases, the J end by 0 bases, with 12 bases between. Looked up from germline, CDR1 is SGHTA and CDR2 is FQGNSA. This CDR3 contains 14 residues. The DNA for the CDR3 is TGTGCCAGCAGTGCCGTGGGCAGCTCCTACGAGCAGTACTTC. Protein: CASSAVGSSYEQYF.

This CDR3 reads CASSEYSGGPAGTDTQYF. The DNA for the CDR3 is TGTGCCAGCAGTGAATACAGCGGGGGCCCAGCTGGCACAGATACGCAGTATTTT. This sequence joins TRBV6-1 and TRBJ2-3, with TRBD2 matching 8 bases. The CDR3 extends over 18 amino acids. V was pared by 2 bases and J by 1 base, with 11 bases of the junction left unmatched. The germline V gene encodes CDR1 MNHNS and CDR2 SASEGT.

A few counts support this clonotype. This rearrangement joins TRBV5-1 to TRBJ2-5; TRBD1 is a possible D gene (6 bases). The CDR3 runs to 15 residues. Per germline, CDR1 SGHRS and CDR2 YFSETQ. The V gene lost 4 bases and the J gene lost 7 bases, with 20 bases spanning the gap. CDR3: CASSQYRQASGTQYF. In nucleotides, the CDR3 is TGCGCCAGCAGCCAGTACAGACAGGCGAGCGGGACCCAGTACTTC.